This record concerns one T cell receptor beta chain sequence. Its antigen is not identified. These data originate in a study of T cell repertoires in cytomegalovirus infection. On the study more broadly: CMV infection and matching HLA type were both indicated by public TCR beta signatures.

Trimming shortened V by 5 bases and J by 6 bases, and 11 bases separated the two germline ends. CDR3 length: 12 amino acids. TCRdb reprocessed the reads with MiXCR, giving one entry per CDR3 protein. The profile shows a few hundred thousand distinct CDR3 sequences, over 15% of them singletons. Study-level findings and limits: The response measured ex vivo was dominated by TCR beta clonotypes (HLA-C-restricted and CMV-specific).

This rearrangement joins TRBV7-1 to TRBJ2-7; the D gene is possibly TRBD2 (5 bases). TRBV7-1 is noted as an ORF with a role that remains uncertain. The receptor was derived from a human donor in good health (CMV status not recorded). Some clones in this sample may be carry-over from other donors' samples. The specimen was CD8+ T cells from PBMCs. DNA for the CDR3: TGTGCCAGCAGCCCCGGCGGGTCCGAGCAGTACTTC. This codes for CASSPGGSEQYF.